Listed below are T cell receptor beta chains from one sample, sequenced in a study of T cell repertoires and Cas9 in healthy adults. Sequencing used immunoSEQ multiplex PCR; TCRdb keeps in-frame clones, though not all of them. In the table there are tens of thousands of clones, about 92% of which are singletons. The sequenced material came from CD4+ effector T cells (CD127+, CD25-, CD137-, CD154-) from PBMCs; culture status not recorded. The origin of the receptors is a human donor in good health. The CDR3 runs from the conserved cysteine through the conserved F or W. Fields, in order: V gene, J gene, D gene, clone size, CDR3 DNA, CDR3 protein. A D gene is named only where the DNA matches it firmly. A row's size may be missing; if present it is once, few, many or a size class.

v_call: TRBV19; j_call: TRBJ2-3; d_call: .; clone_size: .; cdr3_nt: TGTGCCAGTAGTATTCAGGGATTCACAGATACGCAGTATTTT; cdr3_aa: CASSIQGFTDTQYF
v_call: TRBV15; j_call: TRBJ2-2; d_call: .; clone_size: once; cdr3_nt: TGTGCCACCAGCAGAGATCTAAGGTCCGGGGAGCTGTTTTTT; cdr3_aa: CATSRDLRSGELFF
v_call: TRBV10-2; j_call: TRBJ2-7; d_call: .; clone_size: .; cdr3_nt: TGCGCCAGCAGCGCTGACAGCCTCTACGAGCAGTACTTC; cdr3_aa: CASSADSLYEQYF
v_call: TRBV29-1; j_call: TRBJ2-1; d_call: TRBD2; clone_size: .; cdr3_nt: TGCAGCGTAACAGGACTAGCGGGGGCCTCACACAATGAGCAGTTCTTC; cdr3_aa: CSVTGLAGASHNEQFF
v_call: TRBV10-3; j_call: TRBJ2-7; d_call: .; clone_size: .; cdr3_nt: TGTGCCATCAGTGAGTCGACGGCCGGGTCGGGTGAGCAGTACTTC; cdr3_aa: CAISESTAGSGEQYF
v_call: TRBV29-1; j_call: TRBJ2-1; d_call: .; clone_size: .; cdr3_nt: TGCAGCGTTGAAGAACCACGGGGTAATGAGCAGTTCTTC; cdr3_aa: CSVEEPRGNEQFF
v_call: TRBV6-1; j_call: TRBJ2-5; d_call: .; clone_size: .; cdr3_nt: TGTGCCAGCGAGACCCTGACGCAGCCCCAGTACTTC; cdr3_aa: CASETLTQPQYF
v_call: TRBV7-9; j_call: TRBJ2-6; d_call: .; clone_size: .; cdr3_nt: TGTGCCAGCAGCCATACAGGGAACGGGGCCAACGTCCTGACTTTC; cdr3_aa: CASSHTGNGANVLTF
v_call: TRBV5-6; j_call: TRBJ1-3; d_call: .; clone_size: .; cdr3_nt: TGTGCCAGCAGCTTGTTCGGGGGTGGAAACACCATATATTTT; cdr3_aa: CASSLFGGGNTIYF
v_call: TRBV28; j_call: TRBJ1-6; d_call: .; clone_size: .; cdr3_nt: TGTGCCAGCAGTTTCGGACAGTATAATTCACCCCTCCACTTT; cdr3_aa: CASSFGQYNSPLHF
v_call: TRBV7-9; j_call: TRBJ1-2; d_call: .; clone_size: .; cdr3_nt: TGTGCCAGCAGCTTAGGGTCAGGAAGGACTAACTATGGCTACACCTTC; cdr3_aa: CASSLGSGRTNYGYTF
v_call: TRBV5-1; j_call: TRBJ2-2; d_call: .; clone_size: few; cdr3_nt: TGCGCCAGCAGCTTGTCGGCGAGCGGATCGAACACCGGGGAGCTGTTTTTT; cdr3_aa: CASSLSASGSNTGELFF
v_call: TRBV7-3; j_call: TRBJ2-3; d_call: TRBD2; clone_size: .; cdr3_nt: TGTGCCAGCAGCTTAACTGGCGGGGGGAGTGATACGCAGTATTTT; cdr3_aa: CASSLTGGGSDTQYF